These 26 T cell receptor beta chains were sequenced from one sample in a study of vaccination effects on CD4 cells after COVID-19. Sequencing was preceded by expansion of antigen-specific CD4+ T cells with viral peptide pools in the ViraFEST assay. The authors isolated CD4+ T cells after around 11 days of culture. Previously uninfected by SARS-CoV-2, the vaccine recipients also showed negative nucleocapsid antibodies. No antigen is known for these receptors. Libraries were prepared by immunoSEQ multiplex PCR; TCRdb keeps only in-frame clonotypes and omits some of them. This table holds 25,000 or so clones, 73% found once. This specimen was CD4+ T cells from PBMCs cultured with SARS-CoV-2 spike peptides, taken before COVID-19 vaccination. Every receptor here comes from a human donor who received a COVID-19 vaccine.

This clone was counted a few times. This rearrangement joins TRBV2 to TRBJ2-7; tentative D call: TRBD2 (6 bases). CDR1 is SNHLY and CDR2 is FYNNEI in the germline V gene. V lost 2 bases and J 4 bases, leaving 15 bases between the germline ends. This CDR3 spans 15 amino acids. CDR3 region: CASSEQYGSWYEQYF. The CDR3 DNA follows: TGTGCCAGCAGTGAACAATACGGGAGCTGGTACGAGCAGTACTTC. The whole variable domain, remainder taken from reference TRBV2 and TRBJ2-7, is EPEVTQTPSHQVTQMGQEVILRCVPISNHLYFYWYRQILGQKVEFLVSFYNNEISEKSEIFDDQFSVERPDGSNFTLKIRSTKLEDSAMYFCASSEQYGSWYEQYFGPGTRLTVT.

The rearrangement joins TRBV7-2 to TRBJ2-7; 11 positions agree with TRBD2. After removal of 4 bases from V and 6 bases from J, the junction contained 2 bases not matched to a gene. Germline V gene data show CDR1 as SGHTA and CDR2 as FQGNSA. This CDR3 comprises 13 residues. In DNA, the CDR3 is TGTGCCAGCAGCTATACTAGCGGGAGCGAGCAGTACTTC. Translated, it gives CASSYTSGSEQYF. The whole variable domain, remainder taken from reference TRBV7-2 and TRBJ2-7, is GAGVSQSPSNKVTEKGKDVELRCDPISGHTALYWYRQSLGQGLEFLIYFQGNSAPDKSGLPSDRFSAERTGGSVSTLTIQRTQQEDSAVYLCASSYTSGSEQYFGPGTRLTVT.

The chain recombines TRBV5-4 with TRBJ2-1; 11 nucleotides match TRBD2. After removal of 0 bases from V and 0 bases from J, the junction contained 8 bases not matched to a gene. The germline gives CDR1 SGHNT, CDR2 YYREEE (reference sequence). This CDR3 spans 19 amino acids. CDR3 sequence: CASSLAAVAGGYSYNEQFF. Written as DNA, the CDR3 is TGTGCCAGCAGCTTGGCGGCAGTAGCGGGGGGGTACTCCTACAATGAGCAGTTCTTC.

This rearrangement joins TRBV4-1 to TRBJ1-1; TRBD1 aligns across 7 bases. This CDR3 contains 15 residues. Germline V gives CDR1 MGHRA, CDR2 YSYEKL. V lost 2 bases, J lost 4 bases, and 7 bases stayed unmatched. The CDR3 spells CASSQPGTVRTEAFF. For the CDR3, the DNA is TGCGCCAGCAGCCAACCGGGGACAGTCCGCACTGAAGCTTTCTTT.

The chain employs TRBV12-3 or TRBV12-4 and TRBJ2-1, with D unresolved. Trimming cost V 3 bases and J 4 bases, with 7 bases left between them. This CDR3 region has 13 residues. CDR3 in amino acids: CASSFKRYNEQFF. As DNA, the CDR3 is TGTGCCAGCAGTTTTAAAAGATACAATGAGCAGTTCTTC.

The rearrangement uses TRBV18 and TRBJ2-3; D is ambiguous. Trimming took 3 bases from V and 4 from J, leaving 11 bases between them. CDR3 length: 14 amino acids. CDR1 and CDR2 from the germline V gene are KGHSH and LQKENI. The CDR3 coding sequence is TGTGCCAGCTCACCCCCCTACGCGGCAGATACGCAGTATTTT. This encodes CASSPPYAADTQYF.

The CDR3 nucleotides read TGTGCCAGCAAACTACAGGGTTCGGGGTCACCCCTCCACTTT. Encoded protein: CASKLQGSGSPLHF. This chain connects TRBV27 to TRBJ1-6; perhaps TRBD1 as D (6 bases). Looked up from germline, CDR1 is MNHEY and CDR2 is SMNVEV (reference sequence). This CDR3 spans 14 amino acids. Trimming cost V 7 bases and J 10 bases, with 17 bases left between them.

V and J are TRBV6-5 and TRBJ1-5, with a tentative D call TRBD1 (6 bases). Germline CDR1 is MNHEY and CDR2 is SVGAGI. Between the trimmed V and J ends, which lost 6 bases and 4 bases, there was a span of 10 bases. The CDR3 spans 13 residues. DNA for the CDR3: TGTGCCAGCAGCGGACAGAATAATCAGCCCCAGCATTTT. Translated: CASSGQNNQPQHF.

This chain uses TRBV3-1 (or the pseudogene TRBV3-2) with TRBJ2-7; D is perhaps TRBD2 (5 bases). The CDR3 has 15 residues. CDR1 LGHDT and CDR2 YNNKEL come from the germline V gene (reference sequence). The V end was cut by 4 bases, the J end by 3 bases, with 16 bases between. In nucleotides, the CDR3 is TGTGCCAGCAGCCTCCGGGATTGGCCGCTCTACGAGCAGTACTTC. Translated, it gives CASSLRDWPLYEQYF.

The CDR3 protein is CASSAGTNEQYF. DNA for the CDR3: TGCGCCAGCAGTGCAGGGACAAATGAGCAGTACTTC. The chain combines TRBV10-1 with TRBJ2-7; TRBD1 is a possible D gene (6 bases). Between the trimmed V and J ends, which lost 4 bases and 7 bases, there was a span of 11 bases. The CDR3 contains 12 residues. In germline, CDR1 is WNHNN, CDR2 SYGVQD (reference sequence).

The V and J genes are TRBV29-1 and TRBJ1-2; possibly TRBD1 for D (6 bases). V lost 4 bases and J 11 bases, leaving 17 bases between the germline ends. CDR1 SQVTM and CDR2 ANQGSEA come from the germline V gene. The CDR3 consists of 12 residues. CDR3 loop: CSVGPGVAGYTF. DNA of the CDR3: TGCAGCGTTGGCCCAGGGGTGGCAGGTTACACCTTC. Filled out from reference TRBV29-1 and TRBJ1-2, the complete variable domain reads SAVISQKPSRDICQRGTSLTIQCQVDSQVTMMFWYRQQPGQSLTLIATANQGSEATYESGFVIDKFPISRPNLTFSTLTVSNMSPEDSSIYLCSVGPGVAGYTFGSGTRLTVV.

This clone was detected only once. The genes are TRBV11-3 and TRBJ2-3; the match to TRBD2 covers 9 bases. This CDR3 contains 15 residues. Per the germline V gene, CDR1 is SGHNT and CDR2 is YENEEA. The V gene end was trimmed by 5 bases and the J gene end by 4 bases; junction bases not matched to a gene: 7. The CDR3 loop reads CASSPGLANADTQYF. For the CDR3, the DNA is TGTGCCAGCAGCCCGGGACTAGCTAACGCAGATACGCAGTATTTT. The whole variable domain, filled in from reference TRBV11-3 and TRBJ2-3, reads EAGVVQSPRYKIIEKKQPVAFWCNPISGHNTLYWYLQNLGQGPELLIRYENEEAVDDSQLPKDRFSAERLKGVDSTLKIQPAELGDSAVYLCASSPGLANADTQYFGPGTRLTVL.

The rearrangement joins TRBV5-4 to TRBJ2-3; 13 bases match TRBD2. The V segment lost 7 bases and the J segment 4 bases; nucleotides outside the gene matches: 6. In germline, CDR1 is SGHNT, CDR2 YYREEE (reference sequence). This CDR3 is built from 15 residues. The CDR3 DNA follows: TGTGCCAGCGGCGGACTAGCGGGAGAGTCAGATACGCAGTATTTT. It is translated as CASGGLAGESDTQYF.

V gene TRBV18 combines with J gene TRBJ1-5, with D possibly being TRBD1 (5 bases). The CDR3 extends over 13 amino acids. Between the trimmed V and J ends, which lost 2 bases and 4 bases, there was a span of 6 bases. Germline CDR1 KGHSH, CDR2 LQKENI. Written as DNA, the CDR3 is TGTGCCAGCTCACCAGGGGGAAATCAGCCCCAGCATTTT. Amino acids: CASSPGGNQPQHF.

V is TRBV14 and J is TRBJ1-6; D is perhaps TRBD1 (5 bases). Trimming removed 3 bases at V and 8 bases at J, with 8 bases between. CDR3 length equals 13 residues. In germline, CDR1 is SGHDN, CDR2 FVKESK. The CDR3 protein is CASSQFRDSPLHF. CDR3 coding DNA: TGTGCCAGCAGCCAGTTCAGGGATTCACCCCTCCACTTT.

This clone was seen only a few times. J is TRBJ2-6 and V is TRBV19, with D possibly TRBD2 on 6 matching bases. The germline V gene encodes CDR1 LNHDA and CDR2 SQIVND (reference sequence). Between the trimmed V and J ends, which lost 8 bases and 2 bases, there was a span of 16 bases. The CDR3 consists of 16 residues. The CDR3 reads CASGPSGFTGANVLTF. CDR3 sequence (DNA): TGTGCCAGTGGCCCCAGCGGGTTCACTGGGGCCAACGTCCTGACTTTC.

The chain recombines TRBV7-9 with TRBJ2-7; 10 bases line up with TRBD1. The CDR3 sequence is 14 residues long. The J segment lost 2 bases and the V segment lost 5 bases, leaving 3 bases of the junction unmatched. CDR1 and CDR2 (germline): SEHNR, FQNEAQ (reference sequence). CDR3 nucleotides: TGTGCCAGCAGCGCAGACAGGGGGCCCTACGAGCAGTACTTC. Its translation: CASSADRGPYEQYF.

Only a few counts were recorded for this clone. This chain uses TRBV2 with TRBJ2-2, with D unclear. CDR1 and CDR2 from the germline V gene are SNHLY and FYNNEI. The CDR3 spans 12 residues. V lost 2 bases and J lost 6, with 4 bases in between. In DNA form, the CDR3 reads TGTGCCAGCAGTGAACTATCCGGGGAGCTGTTTTTT. Its translation is CASSELSGELFF. Based on the CDR3 plus reference TRBV2 and TRBJ2-2, the full variable domain is EPEVTQTPSHQVTQMGQEVILRCVPISNHLYFYWYRQILGQKVEFLVSFYNNEISEKSEIFDDQFSVERPDGSNFTLKIRSTKLEDSAMYFCASSELSGELFFGEGSRLTVL.

The chain recombines TRBV6-1 with TRBJ1-2; D gene ambiguous. Germline CDR1 and CDR2: MNHNS and SASEGT. The CDR3 sequence is 13 residues long. Trimming removed 3 bases at V and 2 bases at J, with 7 bases between. DNA of the CDR3: TGTGCCAGCAGTGACGGGCAGAACTATGGCTACACCTTC. As protein: CASSDGQNYGYTF.

This clone occurred a few times. This chain joins TRBV19 and TRBJ1-1; a possible D gene is TRBD1 (5 bases). This CDR3 contains 13 residues. V was shortened by 5 bases and J by 10 bases, with 17 bases between the two germline ends. Per germline, CDR1 LNHDA and CDR2 SQIVND (reference sequence). The CDR3 region is CASSSKVGRAAFF. CDR3 coding DNA: TGTGCCAGTAGTTCCAAGGTGGGGCGTGCAGCTTTCTTT. Complete variable domain (other parts from reference TRBV19 and TRBJ1-1): DGGITQSPKYLFRKEGQNVTLSCEQNLNHDAMYWYRQDPGQGLRLIYYSQIVNDFQKGDIAEGYSVSREKKESFPLTVTSAQKNPTAFYLCASSSKVGRAAFFGQGTRLTVV.

The V call is TRBV6-5, the J call TRBJ2-2; D is possibly TRBD2 (5 bases). The V gene's germline CDR1 is MNHEY and CDR2 SVGAGI. V was pared by 7 bases and J by 0 bases, with 9 bases between. This CDR3 is 14 amino acids long. The CDR3 DNA reads as TGTGCCAGCATTACGGGGTCGAACACCGGGGAGCTGTTTTTT. Protein product: CASITGSNTGELFF.

The chain carries TRBV20-1 and TRBJ2-1; D unresolved. Germline-derived CDR1 and CDR2 are DFQATT and SNEGSKA (reference sequence). This CDR3 is 13 amino acids long. Trimming removed 5 bases from V and 3 bases from J, with 11 bases in between. Here the CDR3 reads CSARANYYNEQFF. DNA for the CDR3: TGCAGTGCTCGTGCAAACTACTACAATGAGCAGTTCTTC.

The genes are TRBV12-3 or TRBV12-4 and TRBJ1-5; D unresolved. The CDR3 totals 13 residues. V gave up 3 bases and J gave up 4 bases, with 7 bases separating them. The CDR3 loop reads CASSLADNQPQHF. In DNA form, the CDR3 reads TGTGCCAGCAGTTTGGCGGATAATCAGCCCCAGCATTTT.

The V gene is TRBV6-1, the J gene TRBJ2-3, with TRBD2 identical over 7 bases. This CDR3 has 14 residues. V shed 3 bases, J shed 2 bases, and the junction held 2 bases outside the gene matches. The germline gives CDR1 MNHNS, CDR2 SASEGT. CDR3 protein: CASSDRGVTDTQYF. CDR3 nucleotide sequence: TGTGCCAGCAGTGATCGGGGGGTCACAGATACGCAGTATTTT.

This chain connects TRBV6-6 to TRBJ1-2, with a weak D call TRBD1 (6 bases). The CDR3 runs to 14 residues. In germline, CDR1 is MNHNY, CDR2 SVGAGI (reference sequence). Trimming took 5 bases from V and 7 from J, leaving 17 bases between them. The CDR3: CASSPDGGGFGYTF. The CDR3 DNA reads TGTGCCAGCAGTCCCGACGGGGGCGGTTTTGGCTACACCTTC.

This chain links TRBV10-1 with TRBJ1-1, with D possibly being TRBD1 (5 bases). V lost 2 bases, J lost 5 bases, and 12 bases lay in between. Germline values: CDR1 WNHNN, CDR2 SYGVQD (reference sequence). The CDR3 runs 14 residues. CDR3 nucleotides: TGCGCCAGCAGTGAGGTGACAGAACCTACTGAAGCTTTCTTT. This gives the protein CASSEVTEPTEAFF.